The next 30 T cell receptor beta chains were all read from a single sample in a study of T cells in Graves' hyperthyroidism and ophthalmopathy. Template material for amplifying TCR beta CDR3 regions consisted of RNA transcripts. A set of HTBI primers served as the primers for a first-round RT-PCR of the TCR CDR3. TCRdb re-derived calls from the multiplex PCR reads in MiXCR, one entry per CDR3 protein. The sample has about 760,000 distinct CDR3 sequences; about a third are singletons. The sample consisted of blood. These receptors came from a woman between 40 and 55 years old with Graves' hyperthyroidism.

This clonotype was counted ten times or more. The rearrangement joins TRBV9 to TRBJ1-2, with D possibly TRBD1 on 5 matching bases. The CDR3 consists of 17 residues. The V end lost 0 bases, the J end lost 3 bases, and 18 bases lay between the germline ends. CDR1 and CDR2 (germline): SGDLS, YYNGEE. This chain's CDR3 is CASSVDLPRQGDYGYTF. CDR3 DNA: TGTGCCAGCAGCGTAGATCTTCCTAGGCAGGGAGACTATGGCTACACCTTC.

V usage is TRBV6-1 and J usage is TRBJ2-5; a possible D gene is TRBD1 (6 bases). V was clipped by 4 bases and J by 5 bases, with 14 bases between them. Germline V gene lookup returns CDR1 MNHNS and CDR2 SASEGT. CDR3 length: 14 residues. This CDR3 is CASSGVGAWETQYF. DNA of the CDR3: TGTGCCAGCAGTGGCGTGGGGGCGTGGGAGACCCAGTACTTC.

This clonotype showed up many times. CDR3 loop: CASSLAPSGSSYEQYF. DNA for the CDR3: TGTGCCAGCAGCTTAGCGCCTAGCGGGAGTTCCTACGAGCAGTACTTC. This chain connects TRBV7-2 to TRBJ2-7, with 10 bases aligning to TRBD2. V was pared by 0 bases and J by 1 base, with 3 bases of the junction left unmatched. Germline V CDR1 and CDR2: SGHTA, FQGNSA. The CDR3 sequence is 16 residues long.

The V and J genes are TRBV3-1 and TRBJ1-1; no reliable D call. The length of the CDR3 is 14 residues. V gave up 0 bases and J gave up 5 bases, with 10 bases separating them. The germline CDR1 and CDR2 sequences are LGHDT and YNNKEL (reference sequence). CDR3: CASSQERVGTEAFF. In DNA, the CDR3 is TGTGCCAGCAGCCAAGAGAGGGTAGGTACTGAAGCTTTCTTT.

This rearrangement joins TRBV6-2 or TRBV6-3 to TRBJ1-5; 10 positions match TRBD1. The V and J ends lost 10 bases and 6 bases, in that order; junction bases with no gene match: 6. The CDR3 is made up of 13 amino acids. CDR1 and CDR2 (germline): MNHEY, SVGEGT. The chain's CDR3 is CATGQGVFQPQHF. CDR3 sequence (DNA): TGTGCCACCGGACAGGGGGTTTTTCAGCCCCAGCATTTT.

The chain has TRBV7-2 and TRBJ1-5; D gene uncertain. Per the germline V gene, CDR1 is SGHTA and CDR2 is FQGNSA. The ends were cut back, 3 bases at V and 11 bases at J, with 11 bases in the middle. CDR3 length equals 12 residues. The CDR3 DNA sequence: TGTGCCAGCAGCTTCAGCCGAGAGACCCAGCATTTT. It is translated as CASSFSRETQHF.

Regarding this clonotype: Being one base from a much bigger clone, this may be a read error. The rearrangement links TRBV6-5 to TRBJ2-7, with D perhaps matching TRBD1 (5 bases). The germline gives CDR1 MNHEY, CDR2 SVGAGI. The CDR3 consists of 13 residues. The CDR3 here is CAISYSQGDEQYF. CDR3 DNA: TGTGCCATCAGTTACTCGCAGGGCGACGAGCAGTACTTC.

This chain connects TRBV7-2 to TRBJ2-5; 7 nucleotides match TRBD2. The J segment lost 4 bases and the V segment lost 5 bases, leaving 22 bases of the junction unmatched. The CDR3 is 19 residues long. Germline-derived CDR1 and CDR2 are SGHTA and FQGNSA. CDR3 in DNA: TGTGCCAGCAGCCTCCCGAAGGGACTAACGGGAGCGTTTGGAGAGACCCAGTACTTC. This gives the protein CASSLPKGLTGAFGETQYF.

This clonotype has a count of ten or more. The CDR3 loop reads CASSERGHTEAFF. In DNA form, the CDR3 reads TGCGCCAGCAGTGAGAGGGGGCACACTGAAGCTTTCTTT. The rearrangement joins TRBV10-1 to TRBJ1-1; 7 nucleotides agree with TRBD1. Germline V gene lookup returns CDR1 WNHNN and CDR2 SYGVQD (reference sequence). The ends lost 2 bases at V and 3 bases at J; junction bases unmatched: 0. This CDR3 has 13 residues.

This clonotype came up many times. The rearrangement joins TRBV29-1 to TRBJ1-2, with 7 bases that match TRBD1. V shed 4 bases, J shed 2 bases, and the junction held 4 bases outside the gene matches. The CDR3 extends over 13 amino acids. CDR1 SQVTM and CDR2 ANQGSEA come from the germline V gene. CDR3 amino acids: CSVGDSPNYGYTF. The CDR3 region has the DNA TGCAGCGTTGGGGACAGCCCCAACTATGGCTACACCTTC.

CDR3 sequence reads: CASSLIPSTNTGELFF. CDR3 coding DNA: TGTGCCAGCAGCTTAATCCCCAGCACGAACACCGGGGAGCTGTTTTTT. The chain uses TRBV7-8 and TRBJ2-2; D gene unclear. V was clipped by 2 bases and J by 0 bases, with 10 bases between them. Germline-derived CDR1 and CDR2 are SGHVS and FQNEAQ. This CDR3 comprises 16 residues.

Turning to this clonotype: Since a much larger clone is just one base distant, this may be a read error. The gene calls are TRBV7-8 and TRBJ2-7; 7 nucleotides align to TRBD1. The CDR3 contains 16 residues. V lost 5 bases, J lost 0 bases, and 10 bases stayed unmatched. Germline lookup yields CDR1 SGHVS and CDR2 FQNEAQ. Here the CDR3 DNA reads TGTGCCAGCAGCGGACCCAGGGGACAGCTCTCCTACGAGCAGTACTTC. Translated, it gives CASSGPRGQLSYEQYF.

This clonotype was seen at least ten times. This sequence joins TRBV10-3 and TRBJ1-5, with TRBD1 identical over 8 bases. V lost 10 bases to trimming and J lost 0 bases; unmatched junction nucleotides: 5. Germline CDR1 ENHRY, CDR2 SYGVKD. The CDR3 totals 14 residues. In DNA form, the CDR3 reads TGTGCCAGTCAGGGGGCGGATAGCAATCAGCCCCAGCATTTT. Translating it yields CASQGADSNQPQHF.

V gene TRBV29-1 combines with J gene TRBJ2-7; TRBD1 might be the D (6 bases). The J call may be incorrect, as the DNA end agrees better with TRBJ2-4. Germline V gene lookup returns CDR1 SQVTM and CDR2 ANQGSEA. This CDR3 is built from 13 residues. The CDR3 protein is CSVFGQTENIQYF. The CDR3 DNA reads as TGCAGCGTTTTTGGACAGACCGAAAACATTCAGTACTTC.

The gene calls are TRBV7-9 and TRBJ2-1; 12 bases match TRBD2. The CDR3 is made up of 17 amino acids. V shed 0 bases, J shed 8 bases, and the junction held 8 bases outside the gene matches. Germline V gives CDR1 SEHNR, CDR2 FQNEAQ (reference sequence). CDR3 bases: TGTGCCAGCAGCTTAGCGACTAGCGGGAGACGGACCCATGAGCAGTTCTTC. This translates into CASSLATSGRRTHEQFF. Full variable domain (remainder filled in from reference TRBV7-9 and TRBJ2-1): DTGVSQNPRHKITKRGQNVTFRCDPISEHNRLYWYRQTLGQGPEFLTYFQNEAQLEKSRLLSDRFSAERPKGSFSTLEIQRTEQGDSAMYLCASSLATSGRRTHEQFFGPGTRLTVL.

This clonotype has ten or more counts. The V gene is TRBV20-1, the J gene TRBJ1-2; no firm D call. V gave up 1 base and J gave up 2 bases, with 11 bases separating them. Germline V CDR1 and CDR2: DFQATT, SNEGSKA (reference sequence). The CDR3 runs 14 residues. CDR3 nucleotide sequence: TGCAGTGCTAGAGTTCCAGCTACCAACTATGGCTACACCTTC. It codes for CSARVPATNYGYTF.

This sequence joins TRBV7-8 and TRBJ2-7, with TRBD1 identical over 8 bases. The trim removed 5 bases at V and 0 bases at J, leaving 6 bases unmatched. The CDR3 has 15 amino acids. Germline V gene data show CDR1 as SGHVS and CDR2 as FQNEAQ. The CDR3 sequence is CASSPGQVFSYEQYF. The CDR3 region has the DNA TGTGCCAGCAGCCCGGGACAGGTCTTCTCCTACGAGCAGTACTTC.

V is TRBV6-2 or TRBV6-3 and J is TRBJ1-5; D gene ambiguous. The CDR3 totals 15 residues. V shed 4 bases and J shed 3 bases, with 13 bases lying between them. CDR1 is MNHEY, CDR2 SVGEGT, per germline. The CDR3 DNA reads TGTGCCAGCAGTTCCCGGACGGAATTCAATCAGCCCCAGCATTTT. It codes for CASSSRTEFNQPQHF.

This clonotype was counted many times. The rearrangement uses TRBV25-1 and TRBJ1-2; possibly TRBD1 for D (6 bases). Germline loops: CDR1 MGHDK, CDR2 SYGVNS. This CDR3 is built from 11 residues. The V end lost 6 bases, the J end lost 7 bases, and 9 bases lay between the germline ends. The CDR3 protein is CASRQGTGYTF. The DNA for the CDR3 is TGTGCCAGCAGACAGGGAACTGGCTACACCTTC.

This clonotype was recorded a few times. The genes are TRBV6-5 and TRBJ1-4; D is ambiguous. Germline V gene sequence: CDR1 MNHEY, CDR2 SVGAGI. V was clipped by 0 bases and J by 1 base, with 6 bases between them. The CDR3 spans 15 residues. CDR3 amino acids: CASSYSSGTNEKLFF. As DNA, the CDR3 is TGTGCCAGCAGTTACTCTTCCGGAACTAATGAAAAACTGTTTTTT.

This clonotype was seen ten or more times. The V call is TRBV4-1, the J call TRBJ1-6; 11 bases align to TRBD1. Germline V gene sequence: CDR1 MGHRA, CDR2 YSYEKL. Trimming removed 3 bases from V and 8 bases from J; junction bases left unmatched: 6. CDR3 length equals 16 residues. The CDR3 loop reads CASSQLRTGGDSPLHF. DNA of the CDR3: TGCGCCAGCAGCCAGTTAAGGACAGGGGGCGATTCACCCCTCCACTTT.

The chain joins TRBV5-6 to TRBJ1-1; D is perhaps TRBD1 (5 bases). The V gene lost 5 bases and the J gene lost 1 base, with 15 bases spanning the gap. CDR3 length equals 15 residues. CDR1 and CDR2 (germline): SGHDT, YYEEEE. CDR3 in DNA: TGTGCCAGCAGGGGGGTGACGGCCCAGAACACTGAAGCTTTCTTT. Its translation is CASRGVTAQNTEAFF.

This clonotype appeared a few times. The chain links TRBV29-1 to TRBJ2-5; D is perhaps TRBD2 (5 bases). CDR1 and CDR2 from the germline V gene are SQVTM and ANQGSEA. The V and J ends lost 8 bases and 3 bases respectively, with 10 bases between them. This CDR3 is 11 amino acids long. The CDR3 here is CSLAREETQYF. In DNA, the CDR3 is TGCAGCTTAGCGAGGGAAGAGACCCAGTACTTC.

The chain combines TRBV27 with TRBJ2-7; no reliable D call. The germline V gene has CDR1 MNHEY and CDR2 SMNVEV (reference sequence). The V and J ends lost 7 bases and 6 bases respectively, with 19 bases between them. CDR3 length: 14 residues. The CDR3 protein is CASNRTPPLSEQYF. DNA of the CDR3: TGTGCCAGCAATAGGACCCCCCCACTTAGCGAGCAGTACTTC.

Worth noting for this clonotype: A single base separates this from a much larger clone, so it may be a read error. The chain couples TRBV2 to TRBJ1-4; tentatively, D is TRBD1 (5 bases). Germline V gene sequence: CDR1 SNHLY, CDR2 FYNNEI. The CDR3 length is 14 residues. Deletions cut 7 bases from V and 0 bases from J, with 9 bases between. CDR3: CASTDSATNEKLFF. The DNA for the CDR3 is TGTGCCAGCACCGACAGTGCAACTAATGAAAAACTGTTTTTT.

This clonotype was counted at least ten times. This chain links TRBV20-1 with TRBJ2-7; 8 positions agree with TRBD2. The V and J ends lost 6 bases and 5 bases, in that order; junction bases with no gene match: 9. The CDR3 runs to 13 residues. The germline gives CDR1 DFQATT, CDR2 SNEGSKA (reference sequence). The CDR3 spells CSASGGAWNEQYF. In DNA form, the CDR3 reads TGCAGTGCATCCGGGGGGGCCTGGAACGAGCAGTACTTC.

The J gene is TRBJ1-6, the V gene TRBV5-5; D gene uncertain. The CDR3 runs to 16 residues. Germline V gives CDR1 SGHKS, CDR2 YYEKEE (reference sequence). V lost 4 bases and J lost 6, with 17 bases in between. The CDR3 DNA follows: TGTGCCAGCAGCCGAATCGTCGGCCTGATTAATTCACCCCTCCACTTT. It specifies CASSRIVGLINSPLHF.

This clonotype was counted many times. Written as DNA, the CDR3 is TGTGCCAGCAGACTCGGACTAGCGGGGGACTACGAGCAGTACTTC. This translates into CASRLGLAGDYEQYF. The chain has TRBV5-5 and TRBJ2-7, with 13 bases that match TRBD2. The CDR3 is made up of 15 amino acids. Germline CDR1 SGHKS, CDR2 YYEKEE (reference sequence). V shed 5 bases and J 3 bases; nucleotides not matched to a gene: 5. The full variable domain, rest sourced from reference TRBV5-5 and TRBJ2-7, is DAGVTQSPTHLIKTRGQQVTLRCSPISGHKSVSWYQQVLGQGPQFIFQYYEKEERGRGNFPDRFSARQFPNYSSELNVNALLLGDSALYLCASRLGLAGDYEQYFGPGTRLTVT.

V and J are TRBV29-1 and TRBJ2-5; D ambiguous. From germline, CDR1 is SQVTM and CDR2 ANQGSEA. V lost 3 bases, J lost 4 bases, and 6 bases lay in between. The CDR3 has 11 residues. CDR3 in amino acids: CSVERRETQYF. As DNA, the CDR3 is TGCAGCGTTGAGAGGCGAGAGACCCAGTACTTC.

Many counts were recorded for this clonotype. The CDR3 loop reads CSVNFLATNEKLFF. CDR3 DNA: TGCAGCGTCAACTTTCTTGCAACTAATGAAAAACTGTTTTTT. V gene TRBV29-1 combines with J gene TRBJ1-4; D gene ambiguous. Germline CDR1 and CDR2: SQVTM and ANQGSEA. V lost 6 bases and J 0 bases, leaving 11 bases between the germline ends. The CDR3 runs to 14 residues. The full variable domain, with the rest looked up from reference TRBV29-1 and TRBJ1-4, is SAVISQKPSRDICQRGTSLTIQCQVDSQVTMMFWYRQQPGQSLTLIATANQGSEATYESGFVIDKFPISRPNLTFSTLTVSNMSPEDSSIYLCSVNFLATNEKLFFGSGTQLSVL.